These T cell receptor beta chains were read from a single sample in a study of T-cell memory formation after mild COVID-19. TCRdb called the 5' RACE reads again in MiXCR, with one record for every CDR3 protein. The repertoire has 470,000 or so distinct CDR3 sequences, over 15% of them found once; the top ten carry roughly an eighth. The sample taken for sequencing was PBMCs or a T cell subset sorted from them (not recorded which). The origin of the receptors is an adult woman who had mild COVID-19 (a few samples of this study predate the infection). Cell type and time point are not known. The CDR3 runs from the conserved cysteine through the conserved F or W. The D gene is left open where the match is weak. Where a row states a size, it is once, few, many or the class of an expanded clone; other rows omit it.

clone size: few; D gene: NA; V gene: TRBV7-9; J gene: TRBJ2-7; CDR3 protein: CASSFSGGVHEQYF; CDR3 DNA: TGTGCCAGCAGCTTTTCTGGGGGAGTACACGAGCAGTACTTC
clone size: few; D gene: TRBD2; V gene: TRBV7-2; J gene: TRBJ2-5; CDR3 protein: CASSPNLRLAGRSETQYF; CDR3 DNA: TGTGCCAGCAGCCCGAACCTCAGACTAGCGGGGAGGAGCGAGACCCAGTACTTC
clone size: few; D gene: NA; V gene: TRBV7-9; J gene: TRBJ1-4; CDR3 protein: CASSEGHGNEKLFF; CDR3 DNA: TGTGCCAGCAGTGAGGGACATGGTAATGAAAAACTGTTTTTT
clone size: few; D gene: NA; V gene: TRBV7-3; J gene: TRBJ2-1; CDR3 protein: CASSFAGYNEQFF; CDR3 DNA: TGTGCCAGCAGCTTCGCAGGTTACAATGAGCAGTTCTTC
clone size: NA; D gene: TRBD2; V gene: TRBV30; J gene: TRBJ2-1; CDR3 protein: CAWSGELAGYNEQFF; CDR3 DNA: TGTGCCTGGAGTGGTGAACTAGCGGGGTACAATGAGCAGTTCTTC
clone size: few; D gene: NA; V gene: TRBV29-1; J gene: TRBJ2-1; CDR3 protein: CSGLRGVSYNEQFF; CDR3 DNA: TGCAGCGGGCTTCGTGGGGTGTCCTACAATGAGCAGTTCTTC
clone size: few; D gene: TRBD1; V gene: TRBV4-1; J gene: TRBJ2-3; CDR3 protein: CASSQDRNRGTSDTQYF; CDR3 DNA: TGCGCCAGCAGCCAAGATAGGAACAGGGGTACATCAGATACGCAGTATTTT
clone size: NA; D gene: NA; V gene: TRBV5-1; J gene: TRBJ2-7; CDR3 protein: CASSLVGGEKQYF; CDR3 DNA: TGCGCCAGCAGCTTGGTAGGGGGAGAGAAGCAGTACTTC
clone size: NA; D gene: NA; V gene: TRBV29-1; J gene: TRBJ2-7; CDR3 protein: CSVVSQSSYEQYF; CDR3 DNA: TGCAGCGTTGTGAGTCAGAGCTCCTACGAGCAGTACTTC
clone size: few; D gene: NA; V gene: TRBV12-3/TRBV12-4; J gene: TRBJ2-7; CDR3 protein: CASSHPGVTYEQYF; CDR3 DNA: TGTGCCAGCAGCCACCCAGGTGTTACCTACGAGCAGTACTTC
clone size: few; D gene: NA; V gene: TRBV12-3/TRBV12-4; J gene: TRBJ2-1; CDR3 protein: CASSLVGRSYNEQFF; CDR3 DNA: TGTGCCAGCAGTTTAGTTGGCCGCTCCTACAATGAGCAGTTCTTC
clone size: few; D gene: NA; V gene: TRBV7-9; J gene: TRBJ2-7; CDR3 protein: CASSYRTESPYEQYF; CDR3 DNA: TGTGCCAGCAGCTATCGGACAGAAAGTCCCTACGAGCAGTACTTC
clone size: NA; D gene: NA; V gene: TRBV5-5; J gene: TRBJ1-1; CDR3 protein: CASSLVARVMSEAFF; CDR3 DNA: TGTGCCAGCAGCTTGGTCGCCAGGGTTATGAGTGAAGCTTTCTTT
clone size: NA; D gene: TRBD1; V gene: TRBV29-1; J gene: TRBJ1-5; CDR3 protein: CSVVQGAGSNQPQHF; CDR3 DNA: TGCAGCGTTGTTCAGGGGGCGGGAAGCAATCAGCCCCAGCATTTT
clone size: few; D gene: NA; V gene: TRBV5-1; J gene: TRBJ2-7; CDR3 protein: CASSIGTEYSYEQYF; CDR3 DNA: TGCGCCAGCAGCATCGGGACGGAATACTCCTACGAGCAGTACTTC
clone size: NA; D gene: NA; V gene: TRBV20-1; J gene: TRBJ2-3; CDR3 protein: CSARGIRGRGTDTQYF; CDR3 DNA: TGCAGTGCTAGAGGAATACGCGGGCGGGGCACAGATACGCAGTATTTT
clone size: NA; D gene: NA; V gene: TRBV7-8; J gene: TRBJ1-1; CDR3 protein: CASSPQWVGNTEAFF; CDR3 DNA: TGTGCCAGCAGTCCCCAGTGGGTTGGAAACACTGAAGCTTTCTTT
clone size: few; D gene: TRBD1; V gene: TRBV6-5; J gene: TRBJ2-1; CDR3 protein: CASSYRNPGQGLNEQFF; CDR3 DNA: TGTGCCAGCAGTTACCGGAACCCGGGACAGGGGTTAAATGAGCAGTTCTTC
clone size: NA; D gene: NA; V gene: TRBV25-1; J gene: TRBJ1-1; CDR3 protein: CASSESLWAGRAFF; CDR3 DNA: TGTGCCAGCAGTGAATCCCTGTGGGCAGGTAGAGCTTTCTTT
clone size: NA; D gene: TRBD2; V gene: TRBV2; J gene: TRBJ2-7; CDR3 protein: CASSDPGGGASYEQYF; CDR3 DNA: TGTGCCAGCAGTGATCCGGGCGGGGGAGCCTCCTACGAGCAGTACTTC
clone size: few; D gene: NA; V gene: TRBV18; J gene: TRBJ1-1; CDR3 protein: CASSPPEGRSSEAFF; CDR3 DNA: TGTGCCAGCTCACCACCGGAGGGACGATCTAGTGAAGCTTTCTTT
clone size: NA; D gene: NA; V gene: TRBV24-1; J gene: TRBJ2-5; CDR3 protein: CATSAIVRDQETQYF; CDR3 DNA: TGTGCCACCAGTGCAATAGTACGGGACCAAGAGACCCAGTACTTC
clone size: NA; D gene: NA; V gene: TRBV25-1; J gene: TRBJ2-1; CDR3 protein: CASSRESSYNEQFF; CDR3 DNA: TGTGCCAGCAGTAGAGAGAGCTCCTACAATGAGCAGTTCTTC
clone size: NA; D gene: NA; V gene: TRBV6-5; J gene: TRBJ1-1; CDR3 protein: CASRSRGNTEAFF; CDR3 DNA: TGTGCCAGCAGATCCAGGGGGAACACTGAAGCTTTCTTT
clone size: NA; D gene: TRBD2; V gene: TRBV12-3/TRBV12-4; J gene: TRBJ2-7; CDR3 protein: CASSLMSSGTHEQYF; CDR3 DNA: TGTGCCAGCAGTTTAATGTCTAGCGGGACCCACGAGCAGTACTTC
clone size: many; D gene: NA; V gene: TRBV2; J gene: TRBJ2-7; CDR3 protein: CASKARGYYEQYF; CDR3 DNA: TGTGCCAGCAAGGCAAGGGGTTACTACGAGCAGTACTTC
clone size: NA; D gene: NA; V gene: TRBV4-2; J gene: TRBJ2-3; CDR3 protein: CASSQDPGTYTDTQYF; CDR3 DNA: TGTGCCAGCAGCCAAGATCCGGGAACCTACACAGATACGCAGTATTTT
clone size: NA; D gene: NA; V gene: TRBV5-1; J gene: TRBJ2-3; CDR3 protein: CASSLQGRSPDTQYF; CDR3 DNA: TGCGCCAGCAGCTTACAGGGAAGGAGTCCAGATACGCAGTATTTT
clone size: few; D gene: TRBD1; V gene: TRBV19; J gene: TRBJ1-1; CDR3 protein: CASSIQGAGEAFF; CDR3 DNA: TGTGCCAGTAGTATCCAGGGGGCGGGAGAAGCTTTCTTT
clone size: few; D gene: NA; V gene: TRBV4-2; J gene: TRBJ2-1; CDR3 protein: CASSQDRGLEGYEQFF; CDR3 DNA: TGTGCCAGCAGCCAAGATAGGGGTCTAGAAGGCTATGAGCAGTTCTTC
clone size: NA; D gene: NA; V gene: TRBV9; J gene: TRBJ2-2; CDR3 protein: CASSETFGTGELFF; CDR3 DNA: TGTGCCAGCAGCGAGACCTTTGGCACCGGGGAGCTGTTTTTT
clone size: NA; D gene: TRBD2; V gene: TRBV30; J gene: TRBJ2-7; CDR3 protein: CAWSGAGSYEQYF; CDR3 DNA: TGTGCCTGGAGTGGAGCGGGGTCCTACGAGCAGTACTTC
clone size: NA; D gene: NA; V gene: TRBV10-3; J gene: TRBJ2-1; CDR3 protein: CAISESSREQFF; CDR3 DNA: TGTGCCATCAGTGAGTCGTCGCGGGAGCAGTTCTTC
clone size: NA; D gene: NA; V gene: TRBV7-2; J gene: TRBJ2-1; CDR3 protein: CASKATIRSEQFF; CDR3 DNA: TGTGCCAGCAAAGCGACTATTCGATCTGAGCAGTTCTTC
clone size: NA; D gene: NA; V gene: TRBV30; J gene: TRBJ1-3; CDR3 protein: CAWSARGTLGNTIYF; CDR3 DNA: TGTGCCTGGAGTGCCCGAGGGACTTTAGGAAACACCATATATTTT
clone size: few; D gene: TRBD1; V gene: TRBV12-3/TRBV12-4; J gene: TRBJ1-2; CDR3 protein: CASRVQGASNYGYTF; CDR3 DNA: TGTGCCAGCAGAGTACAGGGGGCTTCTAACTATGGCTACACCTTC
clone size: few; D gene: TRBD1; V gene: TRBV20-1; J gene: TRBJ1-4; CDR3 protein: CSANDRGRTNEKLFF; CDR3 DNA: TGCAGTGCTAACGACAGGGGTAGAACTAATGAAAAACTGTTTTTT
clone size: few; D gene: TRBD1; V gene: TRBV4-1; J gene: TRBJ2-3; CDR3 protein: CASSQEWDRVADTQYF; CDR3 DNA: TGCGCCAGCAGCCAAGAATGGGACAGGGTAGCAGATACGCAGTATTTT
clone size: few; D gene: NA; V gene: TRBV20-1; J gene: TRBJ1-2; CDR3 protein: CSATVDGGYTF; CDR3 DNA: TGCAGTGCTACCGTCGACGGTGGCTACACCTTC
clone size: few; D gene: NA; V gene: TRBV4-1; J gene: TRBJ1-2; CDR3 protein: CASSQDRQNYGYTF; CDR3 DNA: TGCGCCAGCAGCCAAGATAGGCAAAACTATGGCTACACCTTC
clone size: NA; D gene: NA; V gene: TRBV9; J gene: TRBJ1-2; CDR3 protein: CASSVDPGVNYGYTF; CDR3 DNA: TGTGCCAGCAGCGTAGATCCGGGGGTGAACTATGGCTACACCTTC